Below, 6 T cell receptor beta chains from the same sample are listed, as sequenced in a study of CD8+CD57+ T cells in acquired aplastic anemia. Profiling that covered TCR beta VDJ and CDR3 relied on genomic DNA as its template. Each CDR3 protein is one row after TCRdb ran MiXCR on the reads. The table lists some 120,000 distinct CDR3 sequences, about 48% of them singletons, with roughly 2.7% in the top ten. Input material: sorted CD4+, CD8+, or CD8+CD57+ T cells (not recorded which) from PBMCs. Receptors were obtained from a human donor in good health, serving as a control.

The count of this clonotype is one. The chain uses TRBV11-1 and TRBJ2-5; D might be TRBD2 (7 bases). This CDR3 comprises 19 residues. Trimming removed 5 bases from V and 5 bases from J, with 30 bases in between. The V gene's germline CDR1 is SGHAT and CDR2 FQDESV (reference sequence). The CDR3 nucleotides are TGTGCCAGCAGCAAGGGGGGATACCTAGCGGAGAGGAGGCGGGAGACCCAGTACTTC. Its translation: CASSKGGYLAERRRETQYF.

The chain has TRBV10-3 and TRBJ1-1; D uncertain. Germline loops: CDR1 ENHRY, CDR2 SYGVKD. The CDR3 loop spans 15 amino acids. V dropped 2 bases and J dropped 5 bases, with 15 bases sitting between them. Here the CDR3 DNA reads TGTGCCATCAGTGAGCGACTGACGGAAAAGACTGAAGCTTTCTTT. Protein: CAISERLTEKTEAFF.

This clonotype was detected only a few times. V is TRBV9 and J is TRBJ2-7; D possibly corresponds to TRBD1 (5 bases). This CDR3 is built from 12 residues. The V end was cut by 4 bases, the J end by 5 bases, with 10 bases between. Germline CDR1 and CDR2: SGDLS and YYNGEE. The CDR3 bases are TGTGCCAGCAGCCCGCAGGGAAACGAGCAGTACTTC. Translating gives CASSPQGNEQYF.

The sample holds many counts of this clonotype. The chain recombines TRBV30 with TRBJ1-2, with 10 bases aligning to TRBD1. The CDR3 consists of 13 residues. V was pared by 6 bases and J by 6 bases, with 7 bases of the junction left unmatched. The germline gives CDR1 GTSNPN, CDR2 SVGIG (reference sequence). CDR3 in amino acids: CACLKGTGDGYTF. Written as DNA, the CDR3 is TGTGCCTGCCTTAAAGGGACAGGGGATGGCTACACCTTC. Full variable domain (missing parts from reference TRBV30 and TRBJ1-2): SQTIHQWPATLVQPVGSPLSLECTVEGTSNPNLYWYRQAAGRGLQLLFYSVGIGQISSEVPQNLSASRPQDRQFILSSKKLLLSDSGFYLCACLKGTGDGYTFGSGTRLTVV.

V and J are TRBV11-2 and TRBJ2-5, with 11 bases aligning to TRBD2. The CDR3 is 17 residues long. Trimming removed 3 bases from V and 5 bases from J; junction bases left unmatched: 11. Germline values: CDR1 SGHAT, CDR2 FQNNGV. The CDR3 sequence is CASSLGGSGGAGETQYF. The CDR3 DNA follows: TGTGCCAGCAGCTTGGGAGGTAGCGGGGGGGCCGGTGAGACCCAGTACTTC.

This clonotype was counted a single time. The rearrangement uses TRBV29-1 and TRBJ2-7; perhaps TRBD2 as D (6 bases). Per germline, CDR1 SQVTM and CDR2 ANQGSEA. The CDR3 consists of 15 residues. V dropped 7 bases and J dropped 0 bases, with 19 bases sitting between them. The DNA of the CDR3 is TGCAGCGCCATGACCGGGACTCCCAACTCCTACGAGCAGTACTTC. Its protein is CSAMTGTPNSYEQYF.